These 30 T cell receptor beta chains were all obtained from the same sample, sequenced in a study of shared clonotypes between healthy human individuals. The protocol was immunoSEQ multiplex PCR, while the TCRdb copy is restricted to in-frame clones and leaves out a portion. The sample carries hundreds of thousands of clones, roughly 77% recorded once. Sample: PBMCs. Source of these receptors: a woman between 40 and 55 years old in good health. Some clones in this sample may be carry-over from other donors' samples.

This sequence joins TRBV27 and TRBJ2-3, with 8 nucleotides matching TRBD2. CDR3 length: 16 residues. The ends lost 4 bases at V and 1 base at J; junction bases unmatched: 7. Germline V gene data show CDR1 as MNHEY and CDR2 as SMNVEV (reference sequence). CDR3 protein: CASSSPRREGTDTQYF. The CDR3 coding sequence is TGTGCCAGCAGTTCCCCCCGGCGGGAGGGCACAGATACGCAGTATTTT.

V gene TRBV7-3 combines with J gene TRBJ2-7; the match to TRBD1 covers 10 bases. The CDR3 covers 15 residues. With 4 bases clipped from V and 2 bases from J, the junction kept 5 bases outside the gene matches. Germline V gene data show CDR1 as SGHTA and CDR2 as FQGTGA. The chain's CDR3 is CASSSGQGVPYEQYF. The CDR3, as DNA: TGTGCCAGCAGCTCAGGACAGGGGGTGCCCTACGAGCAGTACTTC.

The rearrangement links TRBV18 to TRBJ2-5, with D hard to call. CDR3 size: 15 residues. Germline V lookup: CDR1 KGHSH, CDR2 LQKENI. Between the trimmed V and J ends, which lost 2 bases and 4 bases, there was a span of 14 bases. Written as DNA, the CDR3 is TGTGCCAGCTCACCATTGGGCAGGAATGGAGAGACCCAGTACTTC. It codes for CASSPLGRNGETQYF.

This clone was found a few times. The rearrangement uses TRBV2 and TRBJ2-7, with a tentative D call TRBD1 (5 bases). This CDR3 region has 17 residues. CDR1 and CDR2 from the germline V gene are SNHLY and FYNNEI. V shed 4 bases and J shed 2 bases, with 21 bases lying between them. This CDR3 is CASSGSGAIIPPYEQYF. The CDR3 DNA is TGTGCCAGCAGTGGGAGTGGGGCGATCATCCCCCCCTACGAGCAGTACTTC.

The chain has TRBV5-4 and TRBJ2-6, with TRBD2 identical over 7 bases. This CDR3 comprises 16 residues. The V segment lost 4 bases and the J segment 0 bases; nucleotides outside the gene matches: 4. Germline V gene data show CDR1 as SGHNT and CDR2 as YYREEE (reference sequence). This CDR3 is CASSPGGSSGANVLTF. The CDR3 nucleotides read TGTGCCAGCAGCCCGGGAGGCAGCTCTGGGGCCAACGTCCTGACTTTC. The full variable domain, rest sourced from reference TRBV5-4 and TRBJ2-6, is ETGVTQSPTHLIKTRGQQVTLRCSSQSGHNTVSWYQQALGQGPQFIFQYYREEENGRGNFPPRFSGLQFPNYSSELNVNALELDDSALYLCASSPGGSSGANVLTFGAGSRLTVL.

This clone has only a few counts. V is TRBV6-4 and J is TRBJ2-1; perhaps TRBD2 as D (6 bases). Germline V lookup: CDR1 MRHNA, CDR2 SNTAGT. The CDR3 totals 14 residues. Trimming cost V 3 bases and J 8 bases, with 14 bases left between them. The CDR3 nucleotides are TGTGCCAGCAGTGAGGGCGGTGGGGAGGATGAGCAGTTCTTC. Translating it yields CASSEGGGEDEQFF.

The chain has TRBV6-1 and TRBJ2-5, with D possibly being TRBD1 or TRBD2 (5 bases each). Germline CDR1 is MNHNS and CDR2 is SASEGT. The CDR3 covers 13 residues. Deletions cut 7 bases from V and 5 bases from J, with 14 bases between. The CDR3 reads CASKRGLLETQYF. The CDR3 DNA is TGTGCCAGCAAGAGGGGATTGTTGGAGACCCAGTACTTC.

The chain uses TRBV5-1 and TRBJ1-1; no definite D call. Germline CDR1 SGHRS, CDR2 YFSETQ. Trimming took 0 bases from V and 4 from J, leaving 7 bases between them. This CDR3 spans 13 amino acids. This CDR3 is CASSLVGSTEAFF. CDR3 DNA sequence: TGCGCCAGCAGCTTGGTAGGTAGCACTGAAGCTTTCTTT. The full variable domain, its missing parts supplied by reference TRBV5-1 and TRBJ1-1, is KAGVTQTPRYLIKTRGQQVTLSCSPISGHRSVSWYQQTPGQGLQFLFEYFSETQRNKGNFPGRFSGRQFSNSRSEMNVSTLELGDSALYLCASSLVGSTEAFFGQGTRLTVV.

This clone was seen only a few times. The chain is built from TRBV7-6 and TRBJ2-7; 9 bases are a match to TRBD1. J gave up 2 bases and V 5 bases, and 7 bases lay outside the gene matches. CDR1 and CDR2 from the germline V gene are SGHVS and FNYEAQ. This CDR3 comprises 15 residues. CDR3 loop: CASSQGDRVTYEQYF. The CDR3, as DNA: TGTGCCAGCAGCCAAGGGGACAGGGTAACCTACGAGCAGTACTTC.

Of note for this clone: This same CDR3 is encoded by further DNA sequences in the sample. The chain is built from TRBV28 and TRBJ1-5; D unresolved. The CDR3 is 12 amino acids. Trimming removed 6 bases from V and 1 base from J, with 4 bases in between. Germline V gene sequence: CDR1 MDHEN, CDR2 SYDVKM. The CDR3 reads CASRVSNQPQHF. Here the CDR3 DNA reads TGTGCCAGCAGGGTAAGCAATCAGCCCCAGCATTTT. The entire variable domain, with the rest obtained from reference TRBV28 and TRBJ1-5, is as follows: DVKVTQSSRYLVKRTGEKVFLECVQDMDHENMFWYRQDPGLGLRLIYFSYDVKMKEKGDIPEGYSVSREKKERFSLILESASTNQTSMYLCASRVSNQPQHFGDGTRLSIL.

The table lists this clone with a few counts. The rearrangement uses TRBV5-1 and TRBJ1-1; D remains ambiguous. This CDR3 region has 13 residues. Trimming shortened V by 3 bases and J by 0 bases, and 6 bases separated the two germline ends. Germline lookup yields CDR1 SGHRS and CDR2 YFSETQ. The CDR3 DNA reads as TGCGCCAGCAGCTCAGCTATGAACACTGAAGCTTTCTTT. It translates to CASSSAMNTEAFF.

This chain uses TRBV18 with TRBJ2-7; D is perhaps TRBD1 or TRBD2 (6 bases each). The CDR3 consists of 16 residues. V lost 6 bases to trimming and J lost 7 bases, with 25 bases between them. Germline V gives CDR1 KGHSH, CDR2 LQKENI. CDR3 amino acids: CASSPAGGPPSGEQYF. The CDR3 nucleotides read TGTGCCAGCTCTCCCGCTGGGGGGCCCCCCTCCGGGGAGCAGTACTTC.

The CDR3 coding sequence is TGTGCCAGTAGTAAAAACAGGGTCTCCGGGGCCAACGTCCTGACTTTC. Translated: CASSKNRVSGANVLTF. The genes are TRBV19 and TRBJ2-6, with a possible D match to TRBD1 (6 bases). The V end lost 4 bases, the J end lost 4 bases, and 14 bases lay between the germline ends. Germline values: CDR1 LNHDA, CDR2 SQIVND (reference sequence). The CDR3 has 16 residues.

CDR3 in DNA: TGTGCCAGCAGCCAATCGTACAGGGGACGCACAGATACGCAGTATTTT. Its protein product is CASSQSYRGRTDTQYF. The chain employs TRBV16 and TRBJ2-3; 7 bases are shared with TRBD1. The germline gives CDR1 KGHSY, CDR2 FQNENV. The CDR3 is 16 amino acids. J gave up 1 base and V 0 bases, and 4 bases lay outside the gene matches.

V is TRBV7-2 and J is TRBJ1-2, with D unclear. Germline V gene lookup returns CDR1 SGHTA and CDR2 FQGNSA. Trimming removed 3 bases from V and 4 bases from J, with 9 bases in between. This CDR3 is built from 13 residues. CDR3 DNA: TGTGCCAGCAGCTTGGACGGCCTCTATGGCTACACCTTC. Amino acid sequence: CASSLDGLYGYTF.

The rearrangement uses TRBV7-8 and TRBJ2-7; D remains unclear. Germline loops: CDR1 SGHVS, CDR2 FQNEAQ. This CDR3 region has 14 residues. Trimming shortened V by 1 base and J by 6 bases, and 13 bases separated the two germline ends. CDR3 bases: TGTGCCAGCAGCTTAGGTTATAGCATCAGCGAGCAGTACTTC. Encoded protein: CASSLGYSISEQYF.

The J gene is TRBJ1-2, the V gene TRBV19; unclear D gene. Per germline, CDR1 LNHDA and CDR2 SQIVND (reference sequence). The CDR3 length is 14 residues. V was cut by 4 bases and J by 4 bases, with 13 bases left in between. Here the CDR3 reads CASSTTSGVYGYTF. The CDR3 nucleotides are TGTGCCAGTAGTACGACATCAGGTGTCTATGGCTACACCTTC.

The chain recombines TRBV27 with TRBJ2-7, with 7 nucleotides matching TRBD1. Germline-derived CDR1 and CDR2 are MNHEY and SMNVEV (reference sequence). The trim removed 7 bases at V and 5 bases at J, leaving 8 bases unmatched. The CDR3 loop spans 13 amino acids. As DNA, the CDR3 is TGTGCCAGCACCGAACAGGGGTCCCACGAGCAGTACTTC. This gives the protein CASTEQGSHEQYF.

This clone was seen only a few times. J is TRBJ1-4 and V is TRBV30; 8 nucleotides match TRBD1. Germline values: CDR1 GTSNPN, CDR2 SVGIG (reference sequence). The V segment lost 7 bases and the J segment 7 bases; nucleotides outside the gene matches: 8. The CDR3 spans 13 residues. CDR3 sequence: CAFAQGAGEKLFF. In nucleotides, the CDR3 is TGTGCCTTCGCTCAGGGGGCGGGTGAAAAACTGTTTTTT. The variable domain in full, with the rest retrieved from reference TRBV30 and TRBJ1-4, is SQTIHQWPATLVQPVGSPLSLECTVEGTSNPNLYWYRQAAGRGLQLLFYSVGIGQISSEVPQNLSASRPQDRQFILSSKKLLLSDSGFYLCAFAQGAGEKLFFGSGTQLSVL.

This chain connects TRBV5-5 to TRBJ1-2; D remains unclear. V shed 0 bases and J shed 8 bases, with 14 bases lying between them. Germline V gene data show CDR1 as SGHKS and CDR2 as YYEKEE (reference sequence). This CDR3 spans 14 amino acids. The CDR3 DNA is TGTGCCAGCAGCTTGGATGGAAACCAACGGGGCTACACCTTC. It is translated as CASSLDGNQRGYTF.

The chain uses TRBV28 and TRBJ2-1; TRBD2 is a possible D gene (6 bases). V gave up 4 bases and J gave up 4 bases, with 14 bases separating them. Looked up from germline, CDR1 is MDHEN and CDR2 is SYDVKM. The CDR3 is made up of 15 amino acids. CDR3 in amino acids: CASSSPGERYNEQFF. Here the CDR3 DNA reads TGTGCCAGCAGTTCTCCGGGAGAACGGTACAATGAGCAGTTCTTC.

The chain couples TRBV5-4 to TRBJ1-4; the match to TRBD1 covers 7 bases. This CDR3 has 16 amino acids. J gave up 0 bases and V 4 bases, and 6 bases lay outside the gene matches. Per the germline V gene, CDR1 is SGHNT and CDR2 is YYREEE (reference sequence). The CDR3 is CASSTGTAPTNEKLFF. CDR3 nucleotides: TGTGCCAGCAGCACCGGGACAGCACCAACTAATGAAAAACTGTTTTTT. The variable domain in full, with the rest retrieved from reference TRBV5-4 and TRBJ1-4, is ETGVTQSPTHLIKTRGQQVTLRCSSQSGHNTVSWYQQALGQGPQFIFQYYREEENGRGNFPPRFSGLQFPNYSSELNVNALELDDSALYLCASSTGTAPTNEKLFFGSGTQLSVL.

The chain has TRBV6-1 and TRBJ2-1, with 10 bases aligning to TRBD2. J was trimmed by 3 bases and V by 4 bases; bases with no gene match: 6. The germline V gene encodes CDR1 MNHNS and CDR2 SASEGT. This CDR3 comprises 16 residues. DNA of the CDR3: TGTGCCAGCAGTGCCATCTTAGCGGGAGGCTACAATGAGCAGTTCTTC. Translating gives CASSAILAGGYNEQFF.

The chain combines TRBV28 with TRBJ2-7; 7 bases agree with TRBD1. The CDR3 contains 14 residues. CDR1 is MDHEN and CDR2 is SYDVKM in the germline V gene. V lost 5 bases, J lost 6 bases, and 10 bases stayed unmatched. For the CDR3, the DNA is TGTGCCAGCAGTGCTGGACAGGATGGGCGCGAGCAGTACTTC. Translation gives CASSAGQDGREQYF.

The chain has TRBV9 and TRBJ2-7; 7 bases map to TRBD2. This CDR3 has 14 amino acids. CDR1 is SGDLS and CDR2 is YYNGEE in the germline V gene. Germline trimming cut 4 bases from V and 2 bases from J; bases unmatched to any gene: 6. The CDR3 spells CASSPRDYTYEQYF. The CDR3 region has the DNA TGTGCCAGCAGCCCCCGGGACTACACCTACGAGCAGTACTTC.

About this clone: This CDR3 is also generated by other DNA sequences in the sample. The chain employs TRBV5-1 and TRBJ1-5, with unresolved D. V lost 0 bases and J lost 0, with 4 bases in between. The germline V gene encodes CDR1 SGHRS and CDR2 YFSETQ. The CDR3 has 14 amino acids. The CDR3 sequence is CASSLDGSNQPQHF. CDR3 DNA: TGCGCCAGCAGCTTGGATGGTAGCAATCAGCCCCAGCATTTT.

Note on this clone: This same CDR3 is encoded by further DNA sequences in the sample. The rearrangement uses TRBV11-2 and TRBJ2-7, with TRBD1 identical over 7 bases. CDR1 SGHAT and CDR2 FQNNGV come from the germline V gene. The V gene end was trimmed by 4 bases and the J gene end by 6 bases; junction bases not matched to a gene: 0. The CDR3 is 11 amino acids. The CDR3 spells CASSSGGEQYF. CDR3 bases: TGTGCCAGCAGCTCAGGGGGCGAGCAGTACTTC.

CDR3 protein: CASSMGAVAGRYEQYF. CDR3 in DNA: TGTGCCAGTAGTATGGGGGCGGTAGCGGGAAGATACGAGCAGTACTTC. V gene TRBV19 combines with J gene TRBJ2-7; 8 bases line up with TRBD2. CDR1 is LNHDA and CDR2 is SQIVND in the germline V gene (reference sequence). With V trimmed by 3 bases and J by 4 bases, 11 bases remained unmatched. The CDR3 length is 16 residues.

To note about this clone: Other DNA sequences from this sample encode an identical CDR3 as well. The J gene is TRBJ2-1, the V gene TRBV18; no definite D call. This CDR3 is 12 amino acids long. V was trimmed by 3 bases and J by 10 bases, leaving 10 bases between them. Germline V gene data show CDR1 as KGHSH and CDR2 as LQKENI. The CDR3 spells CASSPDSREQFF. The CDR3 DNA is TGTGCCAGCTCACCCGACTCACGGGAGCAGTTCTTC.

The chain is built from TRBV5-6 and TRBJ1-3; 9 bases are a match to TRBD1. Germline assignment: CDR1 SGHDT and CDR2 YYEEEE. V lost 6 bases, J lost 0 bases, and 1 base stayed unmatched. This CDR3 has 14 amino acids. The CDR3 protein is CASKGQGSGNTIYF. Here the CDR3 DNA reads TGTGCCAGCAAGGGACAGGGCTCTGGAAACACCATATATTTT. The variable domain in full, completed from reference TRBV5-6 and TRBJ1-3, reads DAGVTQSPTHLIKTRGQQVTLRCSPKSGHDTVSWYQQALGQGPQFIFQYYEEEERQRGNFPDRFSGHQFPNYSSELNVNALLLGDSALYLCASKGQGSGNTIYFGEGSWLTVV.